A selection of T cell receptor beta chains follows, all from one sample in a study of T cell repertoires in cytomegalovirus infection. TCRdb itself ran the reads through MiXCR, one entry per CDR3 protein. The sample comprises roughly 640,000 distinct CDR3 sequences, roughly a quarter of which are singletons, and 7.5% to 9% rests with the top ten. Source material: CD8+ T cells from PBMCs. Receptors originate from a human donor in good health (CMV status not recorded). Some clones in this sample may be carry-over from other donors' samples. The CDR3 runs from the conserved cysteine through the conserved F or W. Fields, in order: CDR3 DNA, CDR3 protein, V gene, clone size, D gene, J gene. D genes are given only for firm matches. Expanded clones are given a class, and other clones once, few, many or no size at all.

DNA: TGCAGTGTCAGGAAGGGATTCGGTCGTCAGCCCCAGCATTTT
CDR3: CSVRKGFGRQPQHF
V: TRBV20-1
size: few
D: .
J: TRBJ1-5

DNA: TGTGCCAACAGCCTGGGTAGGGGTGATGGCTACACCTTC
CDR3: CANSLGRGDGYTF
V: TRBV7-4
size: once
D: .
J: TRBJ1-2

DNA: TGTGCCATCAGGGACCCCACCGACTCTGGGGCCAACGTCCTGACTTTC
CDR3: CAIRDPTDSGANVLTF
V: TRBV10-3
size: many
D: .
J: TRBJ2-6

DNA: TGCAGCGTCCAACCACGGGACACGACCCCAAATGTGCAGTTCTTC
CDR3: CSVQPRDTTPNVQFF
V: TRBV29-1
size: .
D: .
J: TRBJ2-1

DNA: TGTGCCAGCAGGCCGCGGGGGGGCCTTGGCACCGGGGAGCTGTTTTTT
CDR3: CASRPRGGLGTGELFF
V: TRBV28
size: .
D: TRBD2
J: TRBJ2-2

DNA: TGTGCCACCTCCCGAGGAAGAGAAGCTTTCTTT
CDR3: CATSRGREAFF
V: TRBV27
size: .
D: .
J: TRBJ1-1

DNA: TGTGCCAGCAGCTTCGGGACGCAAGGGGGCAATGAGCAGTTCTTC
CDR3: CASSFGTQGGNEQFF
V: TRBV13
size: .
D: .
J: TRBJ2-1

DNA: TGTGCCAGCAGCGAGGAGACAGTTCTTAGCAATCAGCCCCAGCATTTT
CDR3: CASSEETVLSNQPQHF
V: TRBV7-9
size: many
D: .
J: TRBJ1-5

DNA: TGTGCCAGCAGCCGCACACAGGGGCGGAATTCACCCCTCCACTTT
CDR3: CASSRTQGRNSPLHF
V: TRBV7-2
size: .
D: TRBD1
J: TRBJ1-6

DNA: TGTGCCAGCAGCCAATCGGCGGGGGACACCGGGGAGCTGTTTTTT
CDR3: CASSQSAGDTGELFF
V: TRBV4-2
size: many
D: TRBD2
J: TRBJ2-2

DNA: TGTGCCAGTAGGGAGGGGGTTGAAGCTTTCTTT
CDR3: CASREGVEAFF
V: TRBV19
size: .
D: .
J: TRBJ1-1

DNA: TGCAGTGCTGGGGGGCGTGGTGATGTTTGGTACACTGAAGCTTTCTTT
CDR3: CSAGGRGDVWYTEAFF
V: TRBV20-1
size: .
D: .
J: TRBJ1-1

DNA: TGTGCCAGCAGTCCGGGAAACATTCAGTACTTC
CDR3: CASSPGNIQYF
V: TRBV28
size: many
D: .
J: TRBJ2-4

DNA: TGCAGTGCTAGTTATGTAGCGGGGGTTTATGAGCAGTTCTTC
CDR3: CSASYVAGVYEQFF
V: TRBV20-1
size: few
D: TRBD2
J: TRBJ2-1

DNA: TGTGCCAGCAGCTTTTGGGCAGGGAGGGACGAGCAGTACTTC
CDR3: CASSFWAGRDEQYF
V: TRBV7-8
size: few
D: TRBD2
J: TRBJ2-7

DNA: TGTGCCAGCAGCTTAGGAGAGGTAGCGGGGGGGCTAGGAGAGACCCAGTACTTC
CDR3: CASSLGEVAGGLGETQYF
V: TRBV7-2
size: many
D: TRBD2
J: TRBJ2-5

DNA: TGCGCCAGCAGTGAAGGCAGGGGGGGGTATTATGGCTACACCTTC
CDR3: CASSEGRGGYYGYTF
V: TRBV10-2
size: few
D: TRBD1
J: TRBJ1-2

DNA: TGTGCCAGCAGTTCCTGGGTGGCTGGGGCCAACGTCCTGACTTTC
CDR3: CASSSWVAGANVLTF
V: TRBV14
size: .
D: .
J: TRBJ2-6

DNA: TGTGCCAGCAGGGATACAGGGGGGCTTTACGAGCAGTACTTC
CDR3: CASRDTGGLYEQYF
V: TRBV6-1
size: many
D: TRBD1
J: TRBJ2-7

DNA: TGTGCCAGCAGGACAGGGAGGAGCTCCTACAATGAGCAGTTCTTC
CDR3: CASRTGRSSYNEQFF
V: TRBV6-2/TRBV6-3
size: few
D: .
J: TRBJ2-1

DNA: TGTGCCAGCAGTGGAGGGGAGGAGACCCAGTACTTC
CDR3: CASSGGEETQYF
V: TRBV2
size: .
D: .
J: TRBJ2-5

DNA: TGTGCCAGCAGTCGGACAGGGGGTTTGTGGAACGAGCAGTACTTC
CDR3: CASSRTGGLWNEQYF
V: TRBV6-5
size: few
D: TRBD1
J: TRBJ2-7

DNA: TGTGCCAGCAGCTTAGCGGGACTATTAACTGAAGCTTTCTTT
CDR3: CASSLAGLLTEAFF
V: TRBV7-2
size: many
D: .
J: TRBJ1-1

DNA: TGTGCCAGTAGTCCGACTAGTCTCAATGAGCAGTTCTTC
CDR3: CASSPTSLNEQFF
V: TRBV19
size: few
D: .
J: TRBJ2-1

DNA: TGTGCCAGCAGTTCTACGGGACAAATCCAAGAGACCCAGTACTTC
CDR3: CASSSTGQIQETQYF
V: TRBV28
size: few
D: .
J: TRBJ2-5

DNA: TGTGCCATCAGTGGGACAGAGAGGGAGACCCAGTACTTC
CDR3: CAISGTERETQYF
V: TRBV10-3
size: few
D: .
J: TRBJ2-5

DNA: TGCGCCAGCAGCCCAGTGACAGGGAACACCGGGGAGCTGTTTTTT
CDR3: CASSPVTGNTGELFF
V: TRBV4-1
size: .
D: .
J: TRBJ2-2

DNA: TGTGCCAGCAGCTTAGCGGGACTAGCGGGGGGATCCAACAATGAGCAGTTCTTC
CDR3: CASSLAGLAGGSNNEQFF
V: TRBV7-2
size: many
D: TRBD2
J: TRBJ2-1

DNA: TGTGCCAGCAGCCCCCGAGCAGCAGATACGCAGTATTTT
CDR3: CASSPRAADTQYF
V: TRBV7-2
size: many
D: .
J: TRBJ2-3

DNA: TGTGCCAGCAGTTTAGGGGACAGGGTACATGAGCAGTTCTTC
CDR3: CASSLGDRVHEQFF
V: TRBV28
size: .
D: TRBD1
J: TRBJ2-1

DNA: TGTGCCAGCAGTTACTCTGGACAGCAAGAGACCCAGTACTTC
CDR3: CASSYSGQQETQYF
V: TRBV7-9
size: many
D: .
J: TRBJ2-5

DNA: TGTGCCAGCAGCTTAGCAATCTTTAACTATGGCTACACCTTC
CDR3: CASSLAIFNYGYTF
V: TRBV11-3
size: many
D: .
J: TRBJ1-2

DNA: TGCGCCAGCAGCCAAGAAGGGGTATACAATGAGCAGTTCTTC
CDR3: CASSQEGVYNEQFF
V: TRBV4-1
size: .
D: .
J: TRBJ2-1

DNA: TGTGCCAACAGCCCAGAAGGGGGGGCGGGTGGCTACACCTTC
CDR3: CANSPEGGAGGYTF
V: TRBV7-2
size: .
D: .
J: TRBJ1-2

DNA: TGTGCCAGCAGTTTTGGGCCCGCGACAGCGTACCAAGAGACCCAGTACTTC
CDR3: CASSFGPATAYQETQYF
V: TRBV28
size: many
D: .
J: TRBJ2-5

DNA: TGCAGCGTTCTCGGGACGGAAGAAAAACTGTTTTTT
CDR3: CSVLGTEEKLFF
V: TRBV29-1
size: .
D: .
J: TRBJ1-4

DNA: TGTGCCAGCAGTTTACCGGGGGGGCCCAATAATGAGCAGTTCTTC
CDR3: CASSLPGGPNNEQFF
V: TRBV28
size: few
D: TRBD2
J: TRBJ2-1

DNA: TGTGCCAGCGGGGGGGCGGGGGGCTCTGATACGCAGTATTTT
CDR3: CASGGAGGSDTQYF
V: TRBV7-8
size: many
D: TRBD2
J: TRBJ2-3

DNA: TGCAGCGTTGAATGGGCAGGGGATGGCAAAAACATTCAGTACTTC
CDR3: CSVEWAGDGKNIQYF
V: TRBV29-1
size: few
D: .
J: TRBJ2-4

DNA: TGTGCCAGCAGACGAGGGTCAGATACGCAGTATTTT
CDR3: CASRRGSDTQYF
V: TRBV28
size: .
D: .
J: TRBJ2-3

DNA: TGCAGCGTCCTGGGGACTGCGAACACCGGGGAGCTGTTTTTT
CDR3: CSVLGTANTGELFF
V: TRBV29-1
size: few
D: .
J: TRBJ2-2

DNA: TGTGCCAGCATGTTGACAGTCGCCTATGGCTACACCTTC
CDR3: CASMLTVAYGYTF
V: TRBV12-3/TRBV12-4
size: many
D: .
J: TRBJ1-2

DNA: TGTGCCAGCAGTTACACCTTGGGCAATGAGCAGTTCTTC
CDR3: CASSYTLGNEQFF
V: TRBV6-5
size: many
D: .
J: TRBJ2-1

DNA: TGTGCCAGCAGCTTTCCGAGAAATGAGCAGTTCTTC
CDR3: CASSFPRNEQFF
V: TRBV11-2
size: few
D: .
J: TRBJ2-1